This entry concerns a single T cell receptor beta chain. What it binds is unknown. The sample is drawn from a study of T cell responses to AZD1222 COVID-19 vaccine. The wider study: Second-dose groups at about 4 or about 12 weeks were pooled. Points from the study as a whole: Spike-specific TCR breadth rose after two AZD1222 doses, and depth rose as well. The study identified only a handful of AZD1222 recipients as seropositive at baseline.

The V end was cut by 4 bases, the J end by 8 bases, with 9 bases between. In germline, CDR1 is SEHNR, CDR2 FQNEAQ (reference sequence). The CDR3 covers 12 residues. Data came from immunoSEQ multiplex PCR; TCRdb stores just in-frame clones and leaves some out. The top ten hold approximately 17% of the sample, which has about 150,000 clones, more than 90% seen once. The specimen was peripheral blood, collected on day 0 of AZD1222 vaccination. The chain joins TRBV7-9 to TRBJ2-4; D gene uncertain. This sequence originates from an adult in good health. CDR3 loop: CASSSAVDIQYF. The DNA for the CDR3 is TGTGCCAGCAGCTCCGCGGTGGACATTCAGTACTTC.